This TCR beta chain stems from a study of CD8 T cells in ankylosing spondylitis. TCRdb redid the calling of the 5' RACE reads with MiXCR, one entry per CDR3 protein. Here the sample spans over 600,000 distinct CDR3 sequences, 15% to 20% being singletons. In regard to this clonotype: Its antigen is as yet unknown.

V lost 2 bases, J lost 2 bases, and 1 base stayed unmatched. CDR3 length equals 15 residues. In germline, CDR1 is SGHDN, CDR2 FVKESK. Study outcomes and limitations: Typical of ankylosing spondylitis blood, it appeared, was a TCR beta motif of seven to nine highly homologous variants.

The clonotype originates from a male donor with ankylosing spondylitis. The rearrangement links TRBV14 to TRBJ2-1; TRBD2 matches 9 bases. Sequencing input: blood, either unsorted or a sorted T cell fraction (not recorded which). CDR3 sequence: CASSQRLAAYNEQFF. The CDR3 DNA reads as TGTGCCAGCAGCCAACGACTAGCGGCCTACAATGAGCAGTTCTTC.